This T cell receptor beta chain was sequenced for a study of T cell responses to AZD1222 COVID-19 vaccine. Some second doses came at about 4 weeks and others at about 12 weeks; these were pooled. The assay was immunoSEQ multiplex PCR, and TCRdb's table has in-frame clones only and misses some. The table has under 150,000 clones, roughly 92% seen once. On this clone itself: Its antigen is not known.

General study points: The donor group comprised mostly white British people and more females; the analysis possibly underestimated clonal diversity. Unmutated variant regions are reportedly the target of nearly half of TCRs that are spike-specific. The study found vaccine-associated CD4 TCRs spanning spike, dominant at 160-218 and 743-854.

This TCR derives from an adult who received the AZD1222 COVID-19 vaccine. Sequencing was performed on peripheral blood, taken 28 days after the second AZD1222 dose.

CDR3 amino acids: CASSKGSVRWYV. In nucleotides, the CDR3 is TGTGCCAGCAGCAAAGGCTCCGTTCGCTGGTACGTC. V is TRBV21-1 and J is TRBJ2-7. TRBV21-1 constitutes a pseudogene. CDR3 length equals 12 residues.